A single sample gave rise to the 9 T cell receptor beta chains below, sequenced in a study of T cells in tumors after PD-1 blockade (dated 2019 in TCRdb). Preparation of the library involved the immunoSEQ multiplex PCR assay. Entries here come from immuneACCESS through TCRdb and include only in-frame sequences with V and J called. Some clones fail to appear in such tables; in the studies checked, an unresolved V gene covers under half of the shortfall, and the cause of the remainder is unknown. This sample is represented by 30,000 to 40,000 clones; 78% of them were singletons. Together, the top ten hold more than 30% of the sample. The intended sense of this specimen's time point label: before anti-PD-1 therapy. The sequenced sample was PBMCs, obtained before anti-PD-1 treatment. These receptors all stem from a human donor with basal cell carcinoma.

This rearrangement joins TRBV7-2 to TRBJ2-1, with 9 bases aligning to TRBD2. The ends lost 1 base at V and 10 bases at J; junction bases unmatched: 11. The length of the CDR3 is 16 residues. CDR1 and CDR2 (germline): SGHTA, FQGNSA. This CDR3 is CASSLESASGNREQFF. In DNA form, the CDR3 reads TGTGCCAGCAGCTTAGAGTCGGCTAGCGGGAATCGAGAGCAGTTCTTC.

This clone was counted a single time. V gene TRBV18 combines with J gene TRBJ2-3, with a tentative D call TRBD2 (7 bases). Trimming stripped 3 bases from V and 1 base from J, with 14 bases between. CDR3 length equals 16 residues. Germline CDR1 and CDR2: KGHSH and LQKENI. CDR3 nucleotides: TGTGCCAGCTCACCTAGGGGGGGCCGCGGCACAGATACGCAGTATTTT. Its protein is CASSPRGGRGTDTQYF.

The rearrangement joins TRBV12-5 to TRBJ1-1; D might be TRBD1 (5 bases). Germline-derived CDR1 and CDR2 are LGHNT and FRNRAP. V was trimmed by 1 base and J by 5 bases, leaving 8 bases between them. There are 13 residues in the CDR3. In DNA form, the CDR3 reads TGTGCTAGTGGTTTGGGGGGGAGGACTGAAGCTTTCTTT. It specifies CASGLGGRTEAFF.

This clone was observed a handful of times. V is TRBV6-6 and J is TRBJ2-7; 10 positions match TRBD2. Germline-derived CDR1 and CDR2 are MNHNY and SVGAGI (reference sequence). The CDR3 runs 16 residues. Trimming at V came to 1 base and at J to 2 bases, leaving 5 bases not matched to a gene. CDR3 loop: CASSYWKGLAAYEQYF. CDR3 nucleotides: TGTGCCAGCAGTTACTGGAAAGGACTAGCGGCCTACGAGCAGTACTTC.

V and J are TRBV10-3 and TRBJ2-1, with 9 bases matching TRBD1. CDR1 and CDR2 from the germline V gene are ENHRY and SYGVKD. The CDR3 consists of 15 residues. With V trimmed by 2 bases and J by 3 bases, 2 bases remained unmatched. The CDR3 DNA is TGTGCCATCAGTGAGGGGACAGGGAACTACAATGAGCAGTTCTTC. It translates to CAISEGTGNYNEQFF.

The chain is built from TRBV7-3 and TRBJ2-4, with D possibly being TRBD1 or TRBD2 (5 bases each). This CDR3 is built from 13 residues. Germline lookup yields CDR1 SGHTA and CDR2 FQGTGA. The germline V and J ends were trimmed by 4 bases and 10 bases, with 14 bases remaining between them. The CDR3 region is CASSSGPSGIQYF. For the CDR3, the DNA is TGTGCCAGCAGCTCGGGGCCCTCGGGGATTCAGTACTTC.

The chain recombines TRBV6-6 with TRBJ1-6, with 7 positions matching TRBD1. Trimming removed 0 bases from V and 14 bases from J; junction bases left unmatched: 10. This CDR3 comprises 15 residues. Looked up from germline, CDR1 is MNHNY and CDR2 is SVGAGI (reference sequence). The CDR3: CASSYSGQTGWALHF. In DNA form, the CDR3 reads TGTGCCAGCAGTTACTCGGGACAGACCGGTTGGGCCCTCCACTTT.

V and J are TRBV6-5 and TRBJ2-3; possible D gene TRBD2, 6 bases. The CDR3 consists of 14 residues. Per the germline V gene, CDR1 is MNHEY and CDR2 is SVGAGI. V was cut by 9 bases and J by 2 bases, with 15 bases left in between. CDR3 region: CASGTPWATDTQYF. The CDR3 DNA reads TGTGCCAGTGGGACTCCCTGGGCCACAGATACGCAGTATTTT.

This clone was recorded a few times. The CDR3, as DNA: TGTGCCAGCAGCCATCCACTAGCGGGAGGGCGTGGGTCCTACAATGAGCAGTTCTTC. It yields the protein CASSHPLAGGRGSYNEQFF. J is TRBJ2-1 and V is TRBV7-6; 13 bases match TRBD2. The CDR3 runs 19 residues. From germline, CDR1 is SGHVS and CDR2 FNYEAQ. V lost 5 bases and J lost 1; bases outside the gene matches: 11. The variable domain in full, with the rest retrieved from reference TRBV7-6 and TRBJ2-1, is GAGVSQSPRYKVTKRGQDVALRCDPISGHVSLYWYRQALGQGPEFLTYFNYEAQQDKSGLPNDRFSAERPEGSISTLTIQRTEQRDSAMYRCASSHPLAGGRGSYNEQFFGPGTRLTVL.